This T cell receptor beta chain was observed in a study of blood T cells in healthy people across ages (dated by TCRdb to about 2015). Some background on the complete study: In model experiments, template switching captured roughly one uniquely barcoded TCR beta cDNA molecule for every two T cells. To avoid experimental bias, donors of different ages were spread randomly across the sequencing lanes. Donors were grouped into four age groups: young (average roughly 15 years), middle-aged (39), aged (62) and long-lived (just over 80). Using the same blood draw, the study looked at two additional independent replicas of 1 million unique cDNA reads for two donors, one aged 18 to 30 and the other aged 80 or older. Age-related changes in TCR beta repertoire diversity were measured in the study by deep sequencing normalized with unique cDNA molecular identifiers. Overall study results and their limits: Observed TCR beta diversity per million T cells fell roughly linearly with age, and a significant reduction was already apparent by age around 40. The CMV infection status of donors was not known, potentially confounding age-related changes in expanded clonotypes. Compared with the aged group, more naive CD4+ T cells, fewer expanded clones and increased TCR diversity were shown by the long-lived group, suggesting age selection. Conclusive comparison of naive and antigen-experienced compartments was prevented by the profiling of bulk unsorted PBMCs. Estimates of total diversity based on one million sequenced T cells were considered lower bounds and underestimates. A strong correlation was found between observed TCR beta diversity and the percentage of naive T cells measured by flow cytometry.

Donors were 35 to 40 systemically healthy Caucasian individuals from Russia aged roughly 6 to 100 years. Each donor gave roughly 9 milliliters of peripheral blood, drawn into EDTA-treated Vacutainer tubes. Ficoll-Paque density-gradient centrifugation was used to isolate PBMCs, with at least 6.5 million obtained per sample. Total RNA, at least 6 micrograms per sample, was extracted from PBMCs with Trizol reagent. The percentages of naive CD45RAhigh/CD27high T cells were determined by flow cytometry on a PBMC aliquot from every donor. The library was obtained by 5' RACE. The run used an Illumina HiSeq 2500. The second PCR ran for about 6 to 12 cycles and used a J-beta primer mix along with a sample-barcoded 5' primer. A unique molecular identifier was introduced onto each TCR beta cDNA molecule by a template-switch 5' adaptor carrying 12 random nucleotides. At least 2.5 million CDR3-containing paired-end reads were obtained from each sample. All of the RNA was converted into first-strand cDNA using the Mint cDNA synthesis kit, with a TRBC-specific oligonucleotide serving as the primer. After uracil-DNA glycosylase treatment, a first 18-cycle PCR used universal primers M1SS and BC2_uni_R on all cDNA. The study's own analysis went as follows. For normalization, 1 million high-quality reads, each with a distinct molecular identifier, were randomly selected from each sample. Reads with shared molecular identifiers were discarded instead of being binned into consensus sequences. MiTCR, set to a Q25 quality threshold and the strictest error-elimination algorithm, was used for CDR3 identification, clonotype clustering and error correction. A nonparametric unseen species model with Euler transformation was used to estimate a lower bound on total TCR beta diversity. The raw public data were reprocessed by TCRdb itself: fastp quality trimming at Q25, MiXCR clonotype calling, in-frame beta chains only. Rows are combined by CDR3 protein, so each entry shows the most common genes and DNA. TCRdb assigned the V and J calls; the authors' analysis was not used. Within this sample are 590,000 or so distinct CDR3 sequences, with about 30% of them counted one time only. The ten top clones hold 15% to 18% of the sample.

In the germline V gene, CDR1 corresponds to MGHRA and CDR2 to YSYEKL. The cysteine opens and the phenylalanine closes a CDR3 of 13 amino acids. Only the CDR3 region is kept as DNA, spanning 39 bases read in frame from base 1. Deletion took 0 bases off V and 5 bases off J, with a span of 6 bases between the germline ends. The sample holds many counts of this clonotype. The antigen this receptor binds is unknown. No quality values exist for individual bases; no much larger clone is one base distant. This receptor was obtained from a woman older than 75 in good health. Here the chain combines TRBV4-1 and TRBJ2-3, with the D gene call left open. The source material was blood. The CDR3 reads CASSQDGKDTQYF. In nucleotides, the sequence is TGCGCCAGCAGCCAAGATGGGAAAGATACGCAGTATTTT.